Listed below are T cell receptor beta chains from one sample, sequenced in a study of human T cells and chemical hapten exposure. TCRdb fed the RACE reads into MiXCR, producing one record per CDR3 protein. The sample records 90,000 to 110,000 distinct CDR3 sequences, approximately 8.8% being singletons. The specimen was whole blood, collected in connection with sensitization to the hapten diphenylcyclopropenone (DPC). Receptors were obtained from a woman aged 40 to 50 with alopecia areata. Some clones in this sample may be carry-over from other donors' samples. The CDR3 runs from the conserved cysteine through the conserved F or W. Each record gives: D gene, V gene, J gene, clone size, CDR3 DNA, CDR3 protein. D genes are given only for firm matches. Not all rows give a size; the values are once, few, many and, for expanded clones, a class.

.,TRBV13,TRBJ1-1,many,TGTGCCAGCACCACGCTCTGGAGCAGGGGGAACACTGAAGCTTTCTTT,CASTTLWSRGNTEAFF
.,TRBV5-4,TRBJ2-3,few,TGTGCCAGCAGCTGGAGAAGCACAGATACGCAGTATTTT,CASSWRSTDTQYF
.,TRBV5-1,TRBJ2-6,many,TGCGCCAGCACCAGCTCTGGGGCCAACGTCCTGACTTTC,CASTSSGANVLTF
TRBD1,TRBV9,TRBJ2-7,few,TGTGCCAGCAGCCCAAACAGGGGGCTTGAGCAGTACTTC,CASSPNRGLEQYF
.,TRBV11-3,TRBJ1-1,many,TGTGCCAGCAGCTTTTCAAAGGACACTGAAGCTTTCTTT,CASSFSKDTEAFF
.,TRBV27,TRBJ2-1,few,TGTGCCAGCAGTTCTGGCGGTGGCGTGCAGTTCTTC,CASSSGGGVQFF
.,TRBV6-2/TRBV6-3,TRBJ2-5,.,TGTGCCAGCAGTTATCGGCAGCTCCAAGAGACCCAGTACTTC,CASSYRQLQETQYF
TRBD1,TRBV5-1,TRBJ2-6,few,TGCGCCAGCAGCTTAGACAGGGCTGGGGCCAACGTCCTGACTTTC,CASSLDRAGANVLTF
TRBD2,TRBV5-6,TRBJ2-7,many,TGTGCCAGCAGCTCACCAAGTAGCGGGGGCCGCTACGAGCAGTACTTC,CASSSPSSGGRYEQYF
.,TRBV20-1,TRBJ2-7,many,TGCAGTGCTTCGGACGGCCGATCCTACGAGCAGTACTTC,CSASDGRSYEQYF
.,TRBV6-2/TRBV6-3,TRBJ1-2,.,TGTGCCAGCTTGAGCGACTATGGCTACACCTTC,CASLSDYGYTF
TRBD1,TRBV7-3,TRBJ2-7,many,TGTGCCAGCAGCCCCGGACAGGGCACCGGCGAGCAGTACTTC,CASSPGQGTGEQYF
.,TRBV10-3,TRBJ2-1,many,TGTGCCATCAGTGAGTCGGGAACAGGGAGGTATGAGCAGTTCTTC,CAISESGTGRYEQFF
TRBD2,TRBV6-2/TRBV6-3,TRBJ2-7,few,TGTGCCAGCAGATCGAGCGGGGACCTCCACGAGCAGTACTTC,CASRSSGDLHEQYF
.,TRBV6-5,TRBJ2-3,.,TGTGCCAGCAGTTGGGGGCAGGGGCGCACAGATACGCAGTATTTT,CASSWGQGRTDTQYF
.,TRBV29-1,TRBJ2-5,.,TGCAGCGTTCGACAGCAAGAGACCCAGTACTTC,CSVRQQETQYF
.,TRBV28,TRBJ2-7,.,TGTGCCAGCAGTTTAGCCGGGACAAGGCAGTACTTC,CASSLAGTRQYF
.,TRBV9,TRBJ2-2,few,TGTGCCAGCTCCGGTAACACCGGGGAGCTGTTTTTT,CASSGNTGELFF
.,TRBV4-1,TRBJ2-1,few,TGCGCCAGCAGCCAAGATTCGAACAGGGACAATGAGCAGTTCTTC,CASSQDSNRDNEQFF
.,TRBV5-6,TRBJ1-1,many,TGTGCCAGTAGGCTGGAAGGGGGGAACACTGAAGCTTTCTTT,CASRLEGGNTEAFF
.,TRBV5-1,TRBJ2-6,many,TGCGCCAGCAGCTTGACGTACTCTGGGGCCAACGTCCTGACTTTC,CASSLTYSGANVLTF
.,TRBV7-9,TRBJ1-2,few,TGTGCCAGCAGCCATCAACAGGAAAACTATGGCTACACCTTC,CASSHQQENYGYTF
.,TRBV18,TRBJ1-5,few,TGTGCCAGCTCACCGCAAGGGGATCAGCCCCAGCATTTT,CASSPQGDQPQHF
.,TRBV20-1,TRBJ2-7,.,TGCAGTGCTCCCCCTGGGAGGAGCCAAATCTACGAGCAGTACTTC,CSAPPGRSQIYEQYF
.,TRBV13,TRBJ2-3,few,TGTGCCAGCGGGACAAGGGCGGCGGATACGCAGTATTTT,CASGTRAADTQYF
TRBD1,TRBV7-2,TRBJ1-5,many,TGTGCCAGCGGGGGGGACAGCAAAAAAAATCAGCCCCAGCATTTT,CASGGDSKKNQPQHF
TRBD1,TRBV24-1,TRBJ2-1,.,TGTGCCACCAGTGTAGGGGGCGCGGTGGACTACAATGAGCAGTTCTTC,CATSVGGAVDYNEQFF
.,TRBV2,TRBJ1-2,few,TGTGCCAGCACAGGGCGAGGCTACACCTTC,CASTGRGYTF
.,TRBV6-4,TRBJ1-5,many,TGTGCCAGCAGTGAACCAGGGGAAAGCAATCAGCCCCAGCATTTT,CASSEPGESNQPQHF
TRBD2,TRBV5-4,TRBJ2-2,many,TGTGCCAGCAGCCGCTCCGGGGGGTCGGCCACCGGGGAGCTGTTTTTT,CASSRSGGSATGELFF
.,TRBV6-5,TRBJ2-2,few,TGTGCCAGCAGTTACAGCAGGGGTTCTGGGACCGGGGAGCTGTTTTTT,CASSYSRGSGTGELFF
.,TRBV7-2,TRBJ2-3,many,TGTGCCAGCAGCTTAGCGGTTGCCACAGATACGCAGTATTTT,CASSLAVATDTQYF
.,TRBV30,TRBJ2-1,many,TGTGCCTGGAGTGTTGCAGGGGCCTACAATGAGCAGTTCTTC,CAWSVAGAYNEQFF
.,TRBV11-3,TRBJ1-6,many,TGTGCCAGCAGCTTAGGAGGGCCCGGCGGTAATTCACCCCTCCACTTT,CASSLGGPGGNSPLHF
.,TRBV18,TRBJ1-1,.,TGTGCCAGCTCACCTACGGCGCGGGGCACTGAAGCTTTCTTT,CASSPTARGTEAFF
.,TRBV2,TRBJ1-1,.,TGTGCCAGCAATGGATGGGGTAACACTGAAGCTTTCTTT,CASNGWGNTEAFF
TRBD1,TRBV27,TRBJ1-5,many,TGTGCCAGCAGAACCTCCGGAGGGGGCTGGGCTCATCAGCCCCAGCATTTT,CASRTSGGGWAHQPQHF
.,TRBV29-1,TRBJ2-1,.,TGCAGCGTTGAAGGTGGGGGCCCGATTTATTGGCAGTTCTTC,CSVEGGGPIYWQFF
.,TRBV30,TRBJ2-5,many,TGTGCCTGGAGTGCCTTAGGGGAGACCCAGTACTTC,CAWSALGETQYF
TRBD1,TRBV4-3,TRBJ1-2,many,TGCGCCAGCAGCTCAGGACAGGCAGGGGCCTATGGCTACACCTTC,CASSSGQAGAYGYTF
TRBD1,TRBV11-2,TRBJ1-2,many,TGTGCCAGCAGCTCGGACAGGGAGTATGGCTACACCTTC,CASSSDREYGYTF
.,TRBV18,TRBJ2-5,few,TGTGCCAGCTCACCCATCCCGGCTGAGACCCAGTACTTC,CASSPIPAETQYF
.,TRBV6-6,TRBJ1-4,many,TGTGCCAGCAGCAGTGCAGTCCTTAATGAAAAACTGTTTTTT,CASSSAVLNEKLFF
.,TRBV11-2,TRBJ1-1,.,TGTGCCAGCAGCTTAATGGGGCCGAACACTGAAGCTTTCTTT,CASSLMGPNTEAFF
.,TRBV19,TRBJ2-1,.,TGTGCCAGTAGTATAGATGGGGGGTTCTACAATGAGCAGTTCTTC,CASSIDGGFYNEQFF
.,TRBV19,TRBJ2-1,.,TGTGCCAGTAGTTTTCCGCGGGCCCGAGGGTATGAGCAGTTCTTC,CASSFPRARGYEQFF
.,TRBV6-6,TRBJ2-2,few,TGTGCCAGCATTCGGACGGCGAACACCGGGGAGCTGTTTTTT,CASIRTANTGELFF
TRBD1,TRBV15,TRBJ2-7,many,TGTGCCACCAGCATGACAGGGTCCTGGGAGCAGTACTTC,CATSMTGSWEQYF
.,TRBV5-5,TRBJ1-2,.,TGTGCCAGCAGCTTGGGACCCACCCAGCAGATTTATGGCTACACCTTC,CASSLGPTQQIYGYTF
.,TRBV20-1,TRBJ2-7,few,TGCAGTGCTAACCCCACCGTAGGGGGGACCTACGAGCAGTACTTC,CSANPTVGGTYEQYF
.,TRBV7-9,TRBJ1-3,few,TGTGCCAGCAGGGACAGCGTGGATGCTTCTGGAAACACCATATATTTT,CASRDSVDASGNTIYF
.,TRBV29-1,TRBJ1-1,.,TGCAGCTCTGGGGGAGATAAAGCTTTCTTT,CSSGGDKAFF
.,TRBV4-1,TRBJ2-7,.,TGCGCCAACTCGCTGGAGGGAGACTCCTACGAGCAGTACTTC,CANSLEGDSYEQYF
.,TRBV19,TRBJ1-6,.,TGTGCCAGTAGTATCCAGAGACAGTCACCCCTCCACTTT,CASSIQRQSPLHF
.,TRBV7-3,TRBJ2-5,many,TGTGCCAGCAGCCCAATATCAGGGGTGACCCAGTACTTC,CASSPISGVTQYF